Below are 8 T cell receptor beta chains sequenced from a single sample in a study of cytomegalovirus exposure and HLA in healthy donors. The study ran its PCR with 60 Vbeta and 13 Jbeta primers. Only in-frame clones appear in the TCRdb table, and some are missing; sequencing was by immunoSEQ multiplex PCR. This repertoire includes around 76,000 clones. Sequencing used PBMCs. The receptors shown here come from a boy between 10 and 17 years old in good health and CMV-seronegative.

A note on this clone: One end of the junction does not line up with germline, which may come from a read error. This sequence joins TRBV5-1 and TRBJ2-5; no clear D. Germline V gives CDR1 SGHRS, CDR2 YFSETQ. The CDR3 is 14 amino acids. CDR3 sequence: CASSLDLVKENQYF. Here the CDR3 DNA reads TGCGCCAGCAGCTTGGATCTTGTAAAAGAGAACCAGTACTTC. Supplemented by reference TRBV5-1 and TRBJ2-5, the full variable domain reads KAGVTQTPRYLIKTRGQQVTLSCSPISGHRSVSWYQQTPGQGLQFLFEYFSETQRNKGNFPGRFSGRQFSNSRSEMNVSTLELGDSALYLCASSLDLVKENQYFGPGTRLLVL.

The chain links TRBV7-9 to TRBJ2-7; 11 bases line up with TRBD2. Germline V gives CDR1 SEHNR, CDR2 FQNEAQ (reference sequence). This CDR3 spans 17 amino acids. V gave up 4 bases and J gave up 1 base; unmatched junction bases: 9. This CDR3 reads CASSSILAGGPSYEQYF. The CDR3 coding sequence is TGTGCCAGCAGCTCAATCTTAGCGGGAGGGCCTTCCTACGAGCAGTACTTC. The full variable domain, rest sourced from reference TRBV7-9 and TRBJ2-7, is DTGVSQNPRHKITKRGQNVTFRCDPISEHNRLYWYRQTLGQGPEFLTYFQNEAQLEKSRLLSDRFSAERPKGSFSTLEIQRTEQGDSAMYLCASSSILAGGPSYEQYFGPGTRLTVT.

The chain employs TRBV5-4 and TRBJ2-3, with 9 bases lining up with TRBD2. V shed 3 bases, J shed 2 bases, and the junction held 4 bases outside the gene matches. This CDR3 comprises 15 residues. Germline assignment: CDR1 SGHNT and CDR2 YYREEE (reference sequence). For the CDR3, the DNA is TGTGCCAGCAGCTCGACTAGCGGTTACACAGATACGCAGTATTTT. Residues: CASSSTSGYTDTQYF.

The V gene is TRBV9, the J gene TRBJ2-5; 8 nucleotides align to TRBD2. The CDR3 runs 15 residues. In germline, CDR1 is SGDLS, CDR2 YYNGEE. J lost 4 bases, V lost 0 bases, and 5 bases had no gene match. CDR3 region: CASSVGGGPGETQYF. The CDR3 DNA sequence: TGTGCCAGCAGCGTAGGCGGGGGGCCGGGAGAGACCCAGTACTTC.

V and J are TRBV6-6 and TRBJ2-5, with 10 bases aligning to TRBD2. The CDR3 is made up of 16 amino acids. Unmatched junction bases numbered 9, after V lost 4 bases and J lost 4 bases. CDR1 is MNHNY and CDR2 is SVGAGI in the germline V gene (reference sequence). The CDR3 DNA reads TGTGCCAGCAGTTTTACAGCGGGAGGGATTATAGAGACCCAGTACTTC. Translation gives CASSFTAGGIIETQYF.

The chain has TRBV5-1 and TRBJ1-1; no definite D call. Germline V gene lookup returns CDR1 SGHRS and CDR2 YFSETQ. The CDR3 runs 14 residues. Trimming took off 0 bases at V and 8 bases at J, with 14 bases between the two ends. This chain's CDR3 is CASSLVYGDAEAFF. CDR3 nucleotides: TGCGCCAGCAGCTTGGTTTATGGAGACGCAGAAGCTTTCTTT.

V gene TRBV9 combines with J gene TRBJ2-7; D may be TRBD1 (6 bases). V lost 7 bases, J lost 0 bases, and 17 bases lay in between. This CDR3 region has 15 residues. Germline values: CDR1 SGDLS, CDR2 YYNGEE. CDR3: CASPIVGQSSYEQYF. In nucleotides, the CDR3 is TGTGCCAGCCCGATTGTGGGACAAAGCTCCTACGAGCAGTACTTC.

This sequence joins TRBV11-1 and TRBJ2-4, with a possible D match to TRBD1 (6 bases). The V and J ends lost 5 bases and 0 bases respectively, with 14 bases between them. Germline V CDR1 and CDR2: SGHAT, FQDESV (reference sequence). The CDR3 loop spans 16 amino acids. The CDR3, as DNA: TGTGCCAGCAGCCCAGGACAGAGCGAAGCCAAAAACATTCAGTACTTC. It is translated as CASSPGQSEAKNIQYF.